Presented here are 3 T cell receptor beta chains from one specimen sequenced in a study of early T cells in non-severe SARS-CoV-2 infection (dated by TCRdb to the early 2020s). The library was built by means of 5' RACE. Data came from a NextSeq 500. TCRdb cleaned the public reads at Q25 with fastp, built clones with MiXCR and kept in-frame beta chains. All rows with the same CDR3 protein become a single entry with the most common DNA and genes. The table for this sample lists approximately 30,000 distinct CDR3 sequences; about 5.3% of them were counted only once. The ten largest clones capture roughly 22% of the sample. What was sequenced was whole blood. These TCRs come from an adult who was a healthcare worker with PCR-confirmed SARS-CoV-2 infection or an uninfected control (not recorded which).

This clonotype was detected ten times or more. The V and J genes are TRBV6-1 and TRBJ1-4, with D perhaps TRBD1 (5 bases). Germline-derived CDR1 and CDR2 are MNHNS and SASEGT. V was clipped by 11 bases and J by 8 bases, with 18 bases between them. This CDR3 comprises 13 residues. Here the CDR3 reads CASHDGTIEKLFF. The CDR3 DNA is TGTGCCTCCCACGATGGGACGATCGAAAAACTGTTTTTT.

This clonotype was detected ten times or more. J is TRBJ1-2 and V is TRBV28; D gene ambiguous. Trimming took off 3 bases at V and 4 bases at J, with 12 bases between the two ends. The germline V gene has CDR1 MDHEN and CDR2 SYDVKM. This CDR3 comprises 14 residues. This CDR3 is CASSLRRLPYGYTF. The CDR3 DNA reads TGTGCCAGCAGTTTGCGTAGGCTTCCCTATGGCTACACCTTC.

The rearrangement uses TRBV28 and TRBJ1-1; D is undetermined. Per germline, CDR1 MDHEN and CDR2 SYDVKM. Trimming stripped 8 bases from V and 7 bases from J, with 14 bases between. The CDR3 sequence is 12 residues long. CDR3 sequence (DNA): TGTGCCAGCGGAGACCCGCGGGGTGAAGCTTTCTTT. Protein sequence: CASGDPRGEAFF.